These 22 T cell receptor beta chains share one sample of origin, sequenced in a study of identical twins. TCRdb reanalysed the 5' RACE reads using MiXCR and keeps one entry per CDR3 protein. This sample has 300,000 to 400,000 distinct CDR3 sequences; 9% to 10% occur once, and the top ten carry roughly 8.7%. Sequencing was done on a sample of naive T cells sorted from blood. Receptor source: a woman in her 50s in good health.

The chain recombines TRBV18 with TRBJ1-3; D is uncertain. Germline V lookup: CDR1 KGHSH, CDR2 LQKENI. The CDR3 extends over 12 amino acids. V was trimmed by 0 bases and J by 7 bases, leaving 4 bases between them. The CDR3 DNA sequence: TGTGCCAGCTCACCACCCGAGAACACCATATATTTT. This translates into CASSPPENTIYF.

This clonotype was recorded many times. J is TRBJ1-1 and V is TRBV12-3 or TRBV12-4; a possible D gene is TRBD1 (6 bases). V was clipped by 4 bases and J by 0 bases, with 12 bases between them. This CDR3 has 15 amino acids. CDR3 DNA sequence: TGTGCCAGCAGTTGGGCCGGGACATTGAACACTGAAGCTTTCTTT. Its protein product is CASSWAGTLNTEAFF.

A few counts support this clonotype. The junction departs from the called germline gene at one end, perhaps through a read error. V is TRBV24-1 and J is TRBJ2-1; 8 bases match TRBD1. This CDR3 comprises 16 residues. Germline-derived CDR1 and CDR2 are KGHDR and SFDVKD. The CDR3 DNA sequence: TGTGTCACCAGTGCCCACAGGGGGAGCTCCTACAATGAGCAGTTCTTC. Translation: CVTSAHRGSSYNEQFF.

The table lists this clonotype with many counts. This chain links TRBV5-1 with TRBJ2-2; the D is unclear. The CDR3 consists of 14 residues. V dropped 4 bases and J dropped 1 base, with 8 bases sitting between them. The germline gives CDR1 SGHRS, CDR2 YFSETQ. CDR3 DNA: TGCGCCAGCAGCCGACATAGGAACACCGGGGAGCTGTTTTTT. Translated, it gives CASSRHRNTGELFF.

Regarding this clonotype: This may come from a read error, since a much larger clone is one base off. The J gene is TRBJ2-3, the V gene TRBV12-3 or TRBV12-4; D assignment may be TRBD1 or TRBD2 (6 bases each). This CDR3 spans 13 amino acids. The DNA for the CDR3 is TGTGCCAGCAGTTGGGGGGCCAAAGATACGCTGTATTTT. Translation: CASSWGAKDTLYF.

This clonotype was counted between two and nine times. The chain couples TRBV6-1 to TRBJ2-7; no clear D. The CDR3 has 15 amino acids. Germline V gene sequence: CDR1 MNHNS, CDR2 SASEGT. V lost 6 bases to trimming and J lost 3 bases, with 18 bases between them. CDR3 sequence reads: CASRGASSLLYEQYV. The CDR3 DNA reads as TGTGCCAGCAGGGGTGCCTCATCGCTCCTCTACGAGCAGTACGTC.

V gene TRBV4-2 combines with J gene TRBJ2-7; 8 positions match TRBD2. This CDR3 has 15 residues. The germline gives CDR1 LGHNA, CDR2 YNFKEQ. J gave up 1 base and V 5 bases, and 7 bases lay outside the gene matches. This chain's CDR3 is CASSDPTSESYEQYF. DNA of the CDR3: TGTGCCAGCAGCGACCCGACTAGCGAGTCCTACGAGCAGTACTTC.

This chain uses TRBV30 with TRBJ1-5; D is perhaps TRBD1 (5 bases). Germline-derived CDR1 and CDR2 are GTSNPN and SVGIG (reference sequence). This CDR3 contains 13 residues. Trimming pared 1 base from V and 6 bases from J, leaving 10 bases between. As DNA, the CDR3 is TGTGCCTGGAGTGAAGGGGACCTTCAGCCCCAGCATTTT. Protein: CAWSEGDLQPQHF. Full variable domain (rest looked up from reference TRBV30 and TRBJ1-5): SQTIHQWPATLVQPVGSPLSLECTVEGTSNPNLYWYRQAAGRGLQLLFYSVGIGQISSEVPQNLSASRPQDRQFILSSKKLLLSDSGFYLCAWSEGDLQPQHFGDGTRLSIL.

This clonotype appeared many times. V gene TRBV5-1 combines with J gene TRBJ2-1; D call uncertain. V was cut by 0 bases and J by 0 bases, with 10 bases left in between. CDR3 length equals 16 residues. In germline, CDR1 is SGHRS, CDR2 YFSETQ. The CDR3 region is CASSLGGWASYNEQFF. The CDR3 DNA reads TGCGCCAGCAGCTTGGGTGGGTGGGCCTCCTACAATGAGCAGTTCTTC.

This clonotype was detected only a few times. The chain links TRBV27 to TRBJ2-5; 8 bases align to TRBD1. J lost 5 bases, V lost 2 bases, and 4 bases had no gene match. In germline, CDR1 is MNHEY, CDR2 SMNVEV (reference sequence). The CDR3 has 14 amino acids. CDR3 protein: CASSLVGQAETQYF. In nucleotides, the CDR3 is TGTGCCAGCAGTTTAGTGGGACAGGCGGAGACCCAGTACTTC.

This clonotype has just a few counts. This chain links TRBV6-2 or TRBV6-3 with TRBJ2-7, with D tentatively TRBD1 (5 bases). Trimming left V 7 bases short and J 2 bases short, with 12 bases between. This CDR3 is built from 13 residues. Germline-derived CDR1 and CDR2 are MNHEY and SVGEGT. DNA of the CDR3: TGTGCCAGCAACGCAGGGTTGGCCTACGAGCAGTACTTC. Amino acids: CASNAGLAYEQYF.

This rearrangement joins TRBV29-1 to TRBJ1-1, with 7 bases lining up with TRBD1. Germline CDR1 reads SQVTM; CDR2 reads ANQGSEA. This CDR3 is built from 14 residues. Trimming removed 3 bases from V and 0 bases from J; junction bases left unmatched: 4. CDR3 DNA sequence: TGCAGCGTTGACTTGGGGACAGTGAACACTGAAGCTTTCTTT. This encodes CSVDLGTVNTEAFF.

This clonotype was detected many times. The rearrangement links TRBV11-2 to TRBJ2-1; D is uncertain. The V gene lost 3 bases and the J gene lost 3 bases, with 15 bases spanning the gap. The length of the CDR3 is 16 residues. CDR1 and CDR2 (germline): SGHAT, FQNNGV. CDR3 protein: CASSLVGKGYYNEQFF. CDR3 coding DNA: TGTGCCAGCAGCTTGGTGGGCAAGGGCTACTACAATGAGCAGTTCTTC.

This clonotype was seen a few times. V gene TRBV3-1 combines with J gene TRBJ2-1; D unclear. V lost 3 bases, J lost 0 bases, and 9 bases lay in between. Germline CDR1 and CDR2: LGHDT and YNNKEL (reference sequence). There are 15 residues in the CDR3. CDR3 sequence reads: CASSQEQSSYNEQFF. The CDR3 bases are TGTGCCAGCAGCCAGGAGCAGAGCTCCTACAATGAGCAGTTCTTC.

In DNA form, the CDR3 reads TGTGCCAGCAGCCCTAGGGGCCAGGGAAGACGGTATGGCTACACCTTC. Translating it yields CASSPRGQGRRYGYTF. The chain joins TRBV7-2 to TRBJ1-2; TRBD1 is a possible D gene (5 bases). V lost 5 bases and J 5 bases, leaving 21 bases between the germline ends. This CDR3 contains 16 residues. Germline CDR1 reads SGHTA; CDR2 reads FQGNSA.

The genes are TRBV6-6 and TRBJ2-2, with TRBD2 matching 8 bases. Germline-derived CDR1 and CDR2 are MNHNY and SVGAGI (reference sequence). The V segment lost 0 bases and the J segment 0 bases; nucleotides outside the gene matches: 3. The CDR3 length is 17 residues. This CDR3 reads CASSYSTAGANTGELFF. DNA of the CDR3: TGTGCCAGCAGTTACTCGACAGCGGGAGCGAACACCGGGGAGCTGTTTTTT.

This clonotype showed up many times. The chain recombines TRBV4-1 with TRBJ2-1, with D perhaps TRBD1 or TRBD2 (5 bases each). The ends were cut back, 4 bases at V and 2 bases at J, with 12 bases in the middle. This CDR3 region has 15 residues. Per germline, CDR1 MGHRA and CDR2 YSYEKL. The CDR3 reads CASSPFSGPYNEQFF. DNA for the CDR3: TGCGCCAGCAGCCCATTCTCGGGGCCCTACAATGAGCAGTTCTTC.

The CDR3 DNA follows: TGTGCCACCAGTGATTTACAAGCGGGAGGGGGGAATGAGCAGTTCTTC. Its protein is CATSDLQAGGGNEQFF. This chain uses TRBV24-1 with TRBJ2-1; 10 bases fit TRBD2. Germline V gene sequence: CDR1 KGHDR, CDR2 SFDVKD. V dropped 1 base and J dropped 7; count of bases not matched to a gene: 6. This CDR3 is 16 amino acids long.

This clonotype was picked up many times. The chain combines TRBV24-1 with TRBJ1-2; 8 bases fit TRBD1. With V trimmed by 4 bases and J by 3 bases, 3 bases remained unmatched. Germline loops: CDR1 KGHDR, CDR2 SFDVKD. The CDR3 has 14 amino acids. CDR3 bases: TGTGCCACCAGTGAACCACAGGGGGACTATGGCTACACCTTC. Protein product: CATSEPQGDYGYTF.

This clonotype was seen repeatedly, ten times or more. The chain uses TRBV3-1 and TRBJ2-2; maybe TRBD1 (7 bases). The CDR3 has 16 residues. The V and J ends lost 6 bases and 4 bases respectively, with 18 bases between them. Germline V gene sequence: CDR1 LGHDT, CDR2 YNNKEL (reference sequence). CDR3 in amino acids: CASSRVWQGGTGELFF. The CDR3 DNA sequence: TGTGCCAGCAGTAGGGTGTGGCAGGGGGGCACCGGGGAGCTGTTTTTT. The entire variable domain, with the rest obtained from reference TRBV3-1 and TRBJ2-2, is as follows: DTAVSQTPKYLVTQMGNDKSIKCEQNLGHDTMYWYKQDSKKFLKIMFSYNNKELIINETVPNRFSPKSPDKAHLNLHINSLELGDSAVYFCASSRVWQGGTGELFFGEGSRLTVL.

This clonotype was counted only a few times. The gene calls are TRBV7-9 and TRBJ2-1, with TRBD2 matching over 8 bases. The V segment lost 0 bases and the J segment 6 bases; nucleotides outside the gene matches: 7. Germline assignment: CDR1 SEHNR and CDR2 FQNEAQ (reference sequence). The length of the CDR3 is 16 residues. The CDR3 nucleotides read TGTGCCAGCAGCTTAGCGACGCGGACTAGCCCCAATGAGCAGTTCTTC. Protein: CASSLATRTSPNEQFF.

The sample holds many counts of this clonotype. The chain has TRBV5-1 and TRBJ2-5; perhaps TRBD2 as D (5 bases). The CDR3 has 13 residues. The germline V and J ends were trimmed by 4 bases and 7 bases, with 14 bases remaining between them. Germline lookup yields CDR1 SGHRS and CDR2 YFSETQ. CDR3 protein: CASSLDGDGTQYF. CDR3 nucleotide sequence: TGCGCCAGCAGCCTCGACGGGGATGGGACCCAGTACTTC.